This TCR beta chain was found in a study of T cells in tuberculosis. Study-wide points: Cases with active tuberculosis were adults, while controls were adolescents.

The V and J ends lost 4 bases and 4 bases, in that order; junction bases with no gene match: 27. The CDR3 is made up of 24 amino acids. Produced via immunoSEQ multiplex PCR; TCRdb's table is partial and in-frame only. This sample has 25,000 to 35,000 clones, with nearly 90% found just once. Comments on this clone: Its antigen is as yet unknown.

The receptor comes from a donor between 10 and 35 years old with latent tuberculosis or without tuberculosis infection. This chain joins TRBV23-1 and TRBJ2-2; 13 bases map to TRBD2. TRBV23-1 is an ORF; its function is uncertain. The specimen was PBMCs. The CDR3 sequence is CASSLSLKGRIGLAGASVTGELFF. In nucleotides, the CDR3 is TGCGCCAGCAGTCTGAGTCTGAAGGGGAGGATCGGACTAGCGGGGGCCTCGGTCACCGGGGAGCTGTTTTTT.